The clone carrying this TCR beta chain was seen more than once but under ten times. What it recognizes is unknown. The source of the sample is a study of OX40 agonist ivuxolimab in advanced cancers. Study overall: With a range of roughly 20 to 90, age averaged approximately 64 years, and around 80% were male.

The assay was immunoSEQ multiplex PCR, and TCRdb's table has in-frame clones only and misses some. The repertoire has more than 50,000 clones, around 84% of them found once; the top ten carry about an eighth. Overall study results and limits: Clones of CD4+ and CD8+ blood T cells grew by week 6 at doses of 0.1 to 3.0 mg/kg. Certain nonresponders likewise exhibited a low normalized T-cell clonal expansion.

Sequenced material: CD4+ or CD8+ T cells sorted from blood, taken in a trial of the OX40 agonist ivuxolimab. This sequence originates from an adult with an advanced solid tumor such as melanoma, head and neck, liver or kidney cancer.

CDR3 sequence reads: CASSLQLAGKHTGELFF. The CDR3 bases are TGTGCCAGCAGCCTCCAACTAGCGGGGAAACACACCGGGGAGCTGTTTTTT. The rearrangement links TRBV4-2 to TRBJ2-2; 10 positions match TRBD2. The CDR3 is 17 residues long. Trimming cost V 4 bases and J 3 bases; bases outside gene matches: 8. Germline lookup yields CDR1 LGHNA and CDR2 YNFKEQ.